Below are 2 T cell receptor beta chains sequenced from a single sample in a study of T-cell reconstitution after alpha-beta-depleted transplantation in children (dated by TCRdb to the mid-2010s). Library method: PCR. Sequencing was performed on an Illumina HiSeq 2500. Molecular barcoding was employed in the preparation of TCR libraries, with unique molecular identifiers being used to normalize TCRbeta repertoire quantification. In-frame beta chains were kept once TCRdb had trimmed the public reads at Q25 with fastp and called clones with MiXCR. Each entry merges the rows of one CDR3 protein and shows their most common DNA and genes. This sample is represented by fewer than 550,000 distinct CDR3 sequences; roughly 10% of them were singletons. In total, the top ten clones hold 11% to 15% of the sample. Sample treatment or condition, as interpreted from the label and publication: allogeneic hematopoietic cell transplantation with graft depleted of TCRalphabeta T cells and CD19 B cells.

The sequences come from PBMCs, mostly from graft donor cells, collected 180 days after TCRalphabeta/CD19-depleted stem cell transplant. Receptors originate from a female patient under 10 years old who had a stem cell transplant for aplastic anemia, so the T cells may come from the graft donor.

This clonotype was seen only a few times. The chain has TRBV4-3 and TRBJ1-5; TRBD1 might be the D (5 bases). Germline CDR1 and CDR2: LGHNA and YSLEER. The CDR3 loop spans 23 amino acids. The ends were cut back, 1 base at V and 0 bases at J, with 31 bases in the middle. The CDR3 loop reads CASSQARPIRDSGTLYSNQPQHF. DNA of the CDR3: TGCGCCAGCAGCCAAGCTCGCCCAATCCGGGACTCCGGCACCCTATATAGCAATCAGCCCCAGCATTTT.

The V call is TRBV2, the J call TRBJ2-7; the D gene is possibly TRBD1 (6 bases). The CDR3 spans 16 residues. Germline V gene sequence: CDR1 SNHLY, CDR2 FYNNEI. The V and J ends lost 6 bases and 5 bases respectively, with 23 bases between them. CDR3 in amino acids: CASRGQPGRLANEQYF. DNA of the CDR3: TGTGCCAGCAGAGGACAGCCGGGACGGCTTGCCAACGAGCAGTACTTC.